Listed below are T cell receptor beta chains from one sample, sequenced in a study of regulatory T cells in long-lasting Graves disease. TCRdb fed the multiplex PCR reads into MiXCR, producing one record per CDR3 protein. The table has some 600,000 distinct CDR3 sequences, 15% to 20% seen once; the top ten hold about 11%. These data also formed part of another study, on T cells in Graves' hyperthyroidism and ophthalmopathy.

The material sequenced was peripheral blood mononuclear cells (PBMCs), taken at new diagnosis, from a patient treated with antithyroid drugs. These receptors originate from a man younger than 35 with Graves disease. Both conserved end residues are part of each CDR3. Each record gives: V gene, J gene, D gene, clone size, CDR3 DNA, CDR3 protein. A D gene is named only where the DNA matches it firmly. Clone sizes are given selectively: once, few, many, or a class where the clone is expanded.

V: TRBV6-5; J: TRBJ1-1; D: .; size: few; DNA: TGTGCCAGCAGTTACTCAGGTGGTGGGTTCGGTGAAGCTTTCTTT; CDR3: CASSYSGGGFGEAFF
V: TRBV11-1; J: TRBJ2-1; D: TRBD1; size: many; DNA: TGTGCCAGCAGCCAAGGACAGGTAAATGAGCAGTTCTTC; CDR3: CASSQGQVNEQFF
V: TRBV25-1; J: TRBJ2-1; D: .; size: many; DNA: TGTGCCAGCAGTGACTCTCAGGGCCCTCCCGGCGATGAGCAGTTCTTC; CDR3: CASSDSQGPPGDEQFF
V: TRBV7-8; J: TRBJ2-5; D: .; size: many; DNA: TGTGCCAGCAGCCCCTATCGAGAGACCCAGTACTTC; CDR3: CASSPYRETQYF
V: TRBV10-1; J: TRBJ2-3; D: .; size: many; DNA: TGCGCCAGCAGTGACCGGACATCTAGCACAGATACGCAGTATTTT; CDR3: CASSDRTSSTDTQYF
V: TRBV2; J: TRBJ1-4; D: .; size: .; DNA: TGTGCCAGCACCGGGCTCAGGGCGGCTAATGGAAAACTGTTTTTT; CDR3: CASTGLRAANGKLFF
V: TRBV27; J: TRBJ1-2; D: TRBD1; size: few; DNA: TGTGCCAGCAGTTTAGGCCCGGGACAGGGAAACCATGGCTACACCTTC; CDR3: CASSLGPGQGNHGYTF
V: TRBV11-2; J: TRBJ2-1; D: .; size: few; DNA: TGTGCCAGCAGCGTTAGCGGAGCCGACTACAATGAGCAGTTCTTC; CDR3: CASSVSGADYNEQFF
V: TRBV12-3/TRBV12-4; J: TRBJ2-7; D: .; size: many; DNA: TGTGCCAGCAGTTCAAACGGATTCTACGAGCAGTACTTC; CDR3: CASSSNGFYEQYF
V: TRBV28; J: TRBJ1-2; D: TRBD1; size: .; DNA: TGTGCCAGCAGCTTTAGCGCAGGGGGCGCTAACTATGGCTACACCTTC; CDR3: CASSFSAGGANYGYTF
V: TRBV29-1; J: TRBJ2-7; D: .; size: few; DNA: TGCAGCGTTGAAGGCCGATCGGGGGCGCACTACGAGCAGTACTTC; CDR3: CSVEGRSGAHYEQYF
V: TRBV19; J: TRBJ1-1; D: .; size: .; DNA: TGTGCCAGTACCCCATCCATCAGCTACATGAACACTGAAGCTTTCTTT; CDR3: CASTPSISYMNTEAFF
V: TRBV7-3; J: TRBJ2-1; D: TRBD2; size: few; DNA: TGTGCCAGCAGTCGGACTAGCGGGAGGTCCTCCTACAATGAGCAGTTCTTC; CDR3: CASSRTSGRSSYNEQFF
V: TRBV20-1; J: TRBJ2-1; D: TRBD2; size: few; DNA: TGCAGTGCCACCCCCGGCAGCGGGAGATACAATGAGCGGTTCTTC; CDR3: CSATPGSGRYNERFF
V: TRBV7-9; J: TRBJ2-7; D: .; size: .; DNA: TGTGCCAGCAGCGGAACCGGGAGATCTACCTACGAGCAGTACTTC; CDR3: CASSGTGRSTYEQYF
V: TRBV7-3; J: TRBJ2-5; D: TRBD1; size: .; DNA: TGTGCCAGCAGCTTAACTGGACAGGGGAAATCGGAGACCCAGTACTTC; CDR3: CASSLTGQGKSETQYF
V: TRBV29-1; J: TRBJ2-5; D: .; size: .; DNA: TGCAGCGTACGTTCAGGGGGGGAGACCCAGTACTTC; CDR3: CSVRSGGETQYF
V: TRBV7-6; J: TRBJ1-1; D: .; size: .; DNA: TGTGCCAGCAGCTGGGGAGTCGGGCAAGGGGGCACTGAAGCTTTCTTT; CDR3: CASSWGVGQGGTEAFF
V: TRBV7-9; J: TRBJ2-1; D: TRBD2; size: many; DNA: TGTGCCAGCAAAAGCGGGAGCTCCTACAATGAGCAGTTCTTC; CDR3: CASKSGSSYNEQFF
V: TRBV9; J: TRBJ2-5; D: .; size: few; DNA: TGTGCCAGCAGCGCTACAGGGGGGGAGGAGACCCAGTACTTC; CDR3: CASSATGGEETQYF
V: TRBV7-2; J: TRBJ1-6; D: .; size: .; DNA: TGTGCCAGCAGCTCCCACGGCGGGGAGGGTGGTTCACCCCTCCACTTT; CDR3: CASSSHGGEGGSPLHF
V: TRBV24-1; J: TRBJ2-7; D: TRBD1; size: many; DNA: TGTGCCACCAGTGACCCTGGGACAGGAGCCTACGAGCAGTACTTC; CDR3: CATSDPGTGAYEQYF
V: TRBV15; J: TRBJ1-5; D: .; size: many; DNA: TGTGCCACCAGCACGGGTCATAGCAATCAGCCCCAGCATTTT; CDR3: CATSTGHSNQPQHF
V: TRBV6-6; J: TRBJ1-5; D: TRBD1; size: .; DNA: TGTGCCAGCAGTTACTCGGGGCCGGGACAGGGCTTCAATCAGCCCCAGCATTTT; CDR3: CASSYSGPGQGFNQPQHF
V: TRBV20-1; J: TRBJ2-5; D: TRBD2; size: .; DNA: TGCAGTGCTAGGGATAGCGGGAGGGCGGAGACCCAGTACTTC; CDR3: CSARDSGRAETQYF
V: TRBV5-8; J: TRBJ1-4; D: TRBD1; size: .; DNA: TGTGCCAGCAGCACCGGGACAGGGTTTAGTAATGAAAAACTGTTTTTT; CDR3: CASSTGTGFSNEKLFF
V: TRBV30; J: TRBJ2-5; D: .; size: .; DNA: TGTGCCTGGGGATTCGGGGCAGCGGGAGAGACCCAGTACTTC; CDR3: CAWGFGAAGETQYF